The present entry profiles one T cell receptor (beta chain) with its context. The CDR3 extends over 15 amino acids. The V gene lost 5 bases and the J gene lost 2 bases, with 15 bases spanning the gap. CDR1 MNHEY and CDR2 SVGEGT come from the germline V gene. For the second PCR, which ran for 7 to 11 cycles, a sample-barcoded 5' primer and a J-beta primer mix were used. Each cDNA was tagged by a template-switch adaptor containing 12 random nucleotides. MiXCR, run by TCRdb on the 5' RACE reads, gives a single entry per CDR3 protein. Of approximately 960,000 distinct CDR3 sequences listed, roughly 28% were seen once; the top ten hold about a tenth. This record comes from a study of blood T cells in healthy people across ages. This sample was shared with a second study, whose subject was T cells of mothers and their children.

The rearrangement links TRBV6-2 or TRBV6-3 to TRBJ1-1, with D tentatively TRBD1 (6 bases). Sequencing was carried out using blood. The TCR comes from a woman in her thirties or forties in good health. CDR3 nucleotides: TGTGCCAGCAGTACCGCCCACAGGGCCAACACTGAAGCTTTCTTT. This sequence encodes CASSTAHRANTEAFF.